The rows below give T cell receptor beta chains drawn from one sample of a study of T cells in Graves' hyperthyroidism and ophthalmopathy. MiXCR was run by TCRdb on the multiplex PCR reads, yielding one entry per CDR3 protein. Altogether about 560,000 distinct CDR3 sequences are present, less than 15% being singletons, with the ten largest covering over 11%. The sample was blood. These receptors were obtained from a woman in her 40s with Graves' hyperthyroidism. The CDR3 runs from the conserved cysteine through the conserved F or W. The order of the fields is CDR3 protein, V gene, J gene, clone size. Expanded clones get a size class; other rows say once, few or many, or leave the size out.

CDR3: CASRGTSGTNTGELFF
V: TRBV6-1
J: TRBJ2-2
size: many

CDR3: CASSLRRSGPQHF
V: TRBV28
J: TRBJ1-5
size: many

CDR3: CASGAAVTDTQYF
V: TRBV9
J: TRBJ2-3
size: many

CDR3: CASRRGRGGLSSYEQYF
V: TRBV2
J: TRBJ2-7
size: NA

CDR3: CASSFMVLSTNEKLFF
V: TRBV12-3/TRBV12-4
J: TRBJ1-4
size: many

CDR3: CASSPREGDTQYF
V: TRBV11-2
J: TRBJ2-3
size: many

CDR3: CASSQDVRSNQPQHF
V: TRBV4-2
J: TRBJ1-5
size: few

CDR3: CAISEHRGYIQYF
V: TRBV10-3
J: TRBJ2-4
size: few

CDR3: CASSSGRSSYEQYF
V: TRBV5-1
J: TRBJ2-7
size: many

CDR3: CATSDLAGVPSTDTQYF
V: TRBV24-1
J: TRBJ2-3
size: NA

CDR3: CASVGSGRQGYEQYF
V: TRBV11-2
J: TRBJ2-7
size: few

CDR3: CASSLTGGSSGELFF
V: TRBV5-1
J: TRBJ2-2
size: many

CDR3: CASIQLAGGVYEQYF
V: TRBV6-1
J: TRBJ2-7
size: few

CDR3: CASSYSGLAGGPDEQYF
V: TRBV6-5
J: TRBJ2-7
size: many

CDR3: CSARQGAYEQYF
V: TRBV20-1
J: TRBJ2-7
size: many

CDR3: CASRRDRALLAGYRNEQYF
V: TRBV28
J: TRBJ2-7
size: NA

CDR3: CATSAGLNTGELFF
V: TRBV24-1
J: TRBJ2-2
size: many

CDR3: CAWSAPGQGVIEQYF
V: TRBV30
J: TRBJ2-7
size: NA

CDR3: CASSLRDLRNEQFF
V: TRBV12-3/TRBV12-4
J: TRBJ2-1
size: NA

CDR3: CASSQWTSGSAYEQYF
V: TRBV28
J: TRBJ2-7
size: NA

CDR3: CASIDRTEAFF
V: TRBV6-1
J: TRBJ1-1
size: few

CDR3: CSVDKGPSGNEQFF
V: TRBV29-1
J: TRBJ2-1
size: NA

CDR3: CSARSTRTYEQYF
V: TRBV20-1
J: TRBJ2-7
size: many

CDR3: CSARDSGTPHIHNEQFF
V: TRBV20-1
J: TRBJ2-1
size: many

CDR3: CASSLPGQDNEKLFF
V: TRBV6-1
J: TRBJ1-4
size: NA

CDR3: CASSAPGGPTTNEKLFF
V: TRBV2
J: TRBJ1-4
size: many

CDR3: CASSPPEGTFAGNTIYF
V: TRBV18
J: TRBJ1-3
size: few

CDR3: CASSAQGGSTEAFF
V: TRBV7-2
J: TRBJ1-1
size: many

CDR3: CASSYSRGARDTQYF
V: TRBV6-6
J: TRBJ2-3
size: many

CDR3: CATSDLQSDTQYF
V: TRBV24-1
J: TRBJ2-3
size: few

CDR3: CASSPLAGRDEQYF
V: TRBV5-1
J: TRBJ2-7
size: many

CDR3: CSARKTGGRYEQYF
V: TRBV20-1
J: TRBJ2-7
size: many

CDR3: CASKIGTVYEQYF
V: TRBV12-3/TRBV12-4
J: TRBJ2-7
size: many

CDR3: CASSSQGNTIYF
V: TRBV7-9
J: TRBJ1-3
size: many

CDR3: CASSYSRRAKNIQYF
V: TRBV6-6
J: TRBJ2-4
size: many

CDR3: CASSPGGNSPLHF
V: TRBV12-3/TRBV12-4
J: TRBJ1-6
size: few

CDR3: CASSYSIVRPNEQFF
V: TRBV6-5
J: TRBJ2-1
size: NA

CDR3: CSARDSGFFSGELFF
V: TRBV20-1
J: TRBJ2-2
size: many

CDR3: CASRPGTSGRGTGELFF
V: TRBV7-9
J: TRBJ2-2
size: NA

CDR3: CASSSQGFSSYEQYF
V: TRBV6-9
J: TRBJ2-7
size: few

CDR3: CAWTGQGVSNQPQYF
V: TRBV30
J: NA
size: few

CDR3: CASSYKAPPGELFF
V: TRBV27
J: TRBJ2-2
size: NA

CDR3: CASSPGSTDTQYF
V: TRBV18
J: TRBJ2-3
size: many

CDR3: CASSQNLQGPKYF
V: TRBV11-2
J: TRBJ2-5
size: many